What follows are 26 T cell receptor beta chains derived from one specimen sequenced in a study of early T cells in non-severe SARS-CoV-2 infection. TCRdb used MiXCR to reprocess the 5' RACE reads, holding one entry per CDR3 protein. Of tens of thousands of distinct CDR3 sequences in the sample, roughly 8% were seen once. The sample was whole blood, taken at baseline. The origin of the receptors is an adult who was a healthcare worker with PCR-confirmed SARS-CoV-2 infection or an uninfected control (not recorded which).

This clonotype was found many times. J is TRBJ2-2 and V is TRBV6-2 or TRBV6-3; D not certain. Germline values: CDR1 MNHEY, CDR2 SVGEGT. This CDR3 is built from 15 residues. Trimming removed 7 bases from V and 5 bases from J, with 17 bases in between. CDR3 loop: CASTPPPIGTGELFF. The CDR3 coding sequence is TGTGCCAGCACCCCACCCCCTATAGGGACCGGGGAGCTGTTTTTT.

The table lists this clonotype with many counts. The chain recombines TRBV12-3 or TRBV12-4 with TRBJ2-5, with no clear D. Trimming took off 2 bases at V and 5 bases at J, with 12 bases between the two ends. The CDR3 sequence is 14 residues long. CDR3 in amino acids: CASSLSGPRETQYF. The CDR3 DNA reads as TGTGCCAGCAGTTTATCCGGACCTCGCGAGACCCAGTACTTC.

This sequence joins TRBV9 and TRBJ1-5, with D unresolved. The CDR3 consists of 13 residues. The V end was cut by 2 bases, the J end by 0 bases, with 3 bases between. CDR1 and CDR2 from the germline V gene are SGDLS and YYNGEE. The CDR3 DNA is TGTGCCAGCAGCGTCGGTAGCAATCAGCCCCAGCATTTT. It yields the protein CASSVGSNQPQHF.

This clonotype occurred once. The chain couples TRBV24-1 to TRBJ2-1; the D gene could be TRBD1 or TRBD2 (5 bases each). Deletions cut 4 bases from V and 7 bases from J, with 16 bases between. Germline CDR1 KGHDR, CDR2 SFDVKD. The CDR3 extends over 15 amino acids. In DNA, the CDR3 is TGTGCCACCAGTGAGACCGGGACCATCCCTAATGAGCAGTTCTTC. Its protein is CATSETGTIPNEQFF.

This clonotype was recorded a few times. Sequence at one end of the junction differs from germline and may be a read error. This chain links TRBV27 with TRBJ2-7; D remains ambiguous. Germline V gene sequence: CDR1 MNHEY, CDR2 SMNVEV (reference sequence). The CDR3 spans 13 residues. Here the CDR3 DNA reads TGTGCCAGCAGTATATCGGTTACCTACGAGCAGTACTTC. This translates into CASSISVTYEQYF.

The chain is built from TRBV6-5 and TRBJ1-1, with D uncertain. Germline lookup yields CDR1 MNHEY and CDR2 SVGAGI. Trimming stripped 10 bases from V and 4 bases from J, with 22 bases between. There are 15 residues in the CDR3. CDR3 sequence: CATQRGRGVSTEAFF. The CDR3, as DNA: TGTGCCACCCAACGGGGTCGGGGAGTATCCACTGAAGCTTTCTTT.

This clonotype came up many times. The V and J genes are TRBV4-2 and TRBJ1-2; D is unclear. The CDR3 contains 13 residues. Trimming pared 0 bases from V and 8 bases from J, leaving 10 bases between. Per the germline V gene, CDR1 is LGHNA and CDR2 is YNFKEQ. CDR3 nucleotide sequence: TGTGCCAGCAGCCAAGATCATGGGAGGGGCTACACCTTC. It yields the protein CASSQDHGRGYTF.

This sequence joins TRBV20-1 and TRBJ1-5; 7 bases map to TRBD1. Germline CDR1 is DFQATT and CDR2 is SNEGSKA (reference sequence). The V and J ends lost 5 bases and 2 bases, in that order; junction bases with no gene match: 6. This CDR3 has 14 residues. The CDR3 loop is CSAQQGTGNQPQHF. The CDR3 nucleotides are TGCAGTGCTCAACAGGGGACCGGCAATCAGCCCCAGCATTTT.

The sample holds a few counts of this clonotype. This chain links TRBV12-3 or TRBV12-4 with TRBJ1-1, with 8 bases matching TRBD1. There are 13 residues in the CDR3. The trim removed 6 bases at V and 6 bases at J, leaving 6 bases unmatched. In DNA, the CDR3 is TGTGCCAGCAGGGGACAGGAGATTGCTGAAGCTTTCTTT. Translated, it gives CASRGQEIAEAFF.

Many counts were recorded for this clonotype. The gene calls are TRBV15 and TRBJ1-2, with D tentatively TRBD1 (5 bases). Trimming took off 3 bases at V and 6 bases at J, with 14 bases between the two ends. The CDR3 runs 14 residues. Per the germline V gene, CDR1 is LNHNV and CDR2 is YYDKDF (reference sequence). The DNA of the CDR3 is TGTGCCACCAGCAGGAGGGCAGGGCCGGATGGCTACACCTTC. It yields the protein CATSRRAGPDGYTF.

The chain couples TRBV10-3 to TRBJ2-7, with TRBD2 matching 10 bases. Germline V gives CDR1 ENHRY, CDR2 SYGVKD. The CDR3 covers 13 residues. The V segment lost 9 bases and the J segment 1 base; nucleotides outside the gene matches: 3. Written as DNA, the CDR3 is TGTGCCATGGCTAGCGGGGGTTCCTACGAGCAGTACTTC. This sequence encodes CAMASGGSYEQYF.

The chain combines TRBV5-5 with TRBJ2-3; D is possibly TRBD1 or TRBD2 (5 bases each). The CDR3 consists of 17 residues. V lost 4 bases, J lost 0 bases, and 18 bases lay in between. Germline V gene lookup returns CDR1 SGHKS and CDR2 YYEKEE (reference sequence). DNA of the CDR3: TGTGCCAGCAGCGAATACAGAGGTGGGGGTAGCACAGATACGCAGTATTTT. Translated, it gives CASSEYRGGGSTDTQYF.

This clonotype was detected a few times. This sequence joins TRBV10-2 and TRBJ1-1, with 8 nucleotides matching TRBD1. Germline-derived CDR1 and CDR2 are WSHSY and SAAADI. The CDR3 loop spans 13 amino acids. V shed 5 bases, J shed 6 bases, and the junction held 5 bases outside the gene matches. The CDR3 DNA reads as TGCGCCAGCAGTCCGGACAGGGTGGCTGAAGCTTTCTTT. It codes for CASSPDRVAEAFF.

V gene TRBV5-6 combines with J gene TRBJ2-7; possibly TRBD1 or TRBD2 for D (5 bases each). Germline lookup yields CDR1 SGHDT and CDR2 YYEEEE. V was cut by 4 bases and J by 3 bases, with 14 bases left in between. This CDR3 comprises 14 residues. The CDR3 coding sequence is TGTGCCAGCAGCCCGCCGGGGCGAGACTACGAGCAGTACTTC. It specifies CASSPPGRDYEQYF.

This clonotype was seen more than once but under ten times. The CDR3 DNA sequence: TGTGCCAGCAGTTCCGGACAGCTCGCAACTAATGAAAAACTGTTTTTT. This gives the protein CASSSGQLATNEKLFF. The chain uses TRBV6-2 or TRBV6-3 and TRBJ1-4, with D maybe TRBD1 (6 bases). Germline CDR1 and CDR2: MNHEY and SVGEGT. The V end lost 4 bases, the J end lost 0 bases, and 12 bases lay between the germline ends. This CDR3 comprises 16 residues.

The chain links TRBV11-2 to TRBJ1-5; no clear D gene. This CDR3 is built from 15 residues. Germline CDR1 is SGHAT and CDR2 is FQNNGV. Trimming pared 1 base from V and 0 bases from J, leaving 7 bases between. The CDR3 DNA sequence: TGTGCCAGCAGCTTAGCTGGGGTTAGCAATCAGCCCCAGCATTTT. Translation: CASSLAGVSNQPQHF.

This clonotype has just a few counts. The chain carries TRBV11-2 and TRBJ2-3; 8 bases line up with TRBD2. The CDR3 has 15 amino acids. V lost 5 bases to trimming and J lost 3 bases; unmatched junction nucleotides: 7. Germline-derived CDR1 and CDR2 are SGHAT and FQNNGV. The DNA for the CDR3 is TGTGCCAGCAGCCGCTCGGGGGGGCCAACAGATACGCAGTATTTT. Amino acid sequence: CASSRSGGPTDTQYF.

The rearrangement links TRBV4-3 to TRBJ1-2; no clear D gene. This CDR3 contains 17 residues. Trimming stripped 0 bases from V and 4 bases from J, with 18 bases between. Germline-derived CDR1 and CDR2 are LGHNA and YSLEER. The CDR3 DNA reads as TGCGCCAGCAGCCAAGATCTTGCCCCACCTGGGATCTATGGCTACACCTTC. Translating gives CASSQDLAPPGIYGYTF.

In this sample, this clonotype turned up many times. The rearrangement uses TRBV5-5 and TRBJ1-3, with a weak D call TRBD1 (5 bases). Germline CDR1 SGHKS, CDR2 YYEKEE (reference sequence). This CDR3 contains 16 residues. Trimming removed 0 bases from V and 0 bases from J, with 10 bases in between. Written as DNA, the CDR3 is TGTGCCAGCAGCTTGGAATGGGGGATCTCTGGAAACACCATATATTTT. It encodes CASSLEWGISGNTIYF.

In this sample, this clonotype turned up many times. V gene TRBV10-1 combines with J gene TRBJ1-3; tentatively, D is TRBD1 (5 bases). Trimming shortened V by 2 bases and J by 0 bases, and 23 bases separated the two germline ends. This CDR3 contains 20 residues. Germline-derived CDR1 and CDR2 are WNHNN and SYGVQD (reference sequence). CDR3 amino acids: CASSERLTGTYANSGNTIYF. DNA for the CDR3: TGCGCCAGCAGTGAGAGACTAACCGGGACGTATGCCAACTCTGGAAACACCATATATTTT.

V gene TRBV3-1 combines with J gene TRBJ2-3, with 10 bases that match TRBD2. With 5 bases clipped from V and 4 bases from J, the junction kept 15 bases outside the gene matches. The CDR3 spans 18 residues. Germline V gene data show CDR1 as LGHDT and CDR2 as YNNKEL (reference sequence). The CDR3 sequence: CASSKGAGTSVSADTQYF. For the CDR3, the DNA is TGTGCCAGCAGCAAAGGCGCCGGGACTAGCGTTAGCGCAGATACGCAGTATTTT.

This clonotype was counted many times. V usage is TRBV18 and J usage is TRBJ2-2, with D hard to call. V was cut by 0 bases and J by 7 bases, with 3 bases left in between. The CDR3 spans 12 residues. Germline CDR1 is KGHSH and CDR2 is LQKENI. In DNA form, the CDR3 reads TGTGCCAGCTCACCACCCATCGGGGAGCTGTTTTTT. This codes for CASSPPIGELFF.

The CDR3: CASSHGTGLDSPLHF. The DNA of the CDR3 is TGTGCCAGCAGCCACGGGACAGGGTTAGATTCACCCCTCCACTTT. V is TRBV3-1 and J is TRBJ1-6; TRBD1 matches at 9 bases. The CDR3 loop spans 15 amino acids. The V and J ends lost 3 bases and 8 bases, in that order; junction bases with no gene match: 5. Looked up from germline, CDR1 is LGHDT and CDR2 is YNNKEL (reference sequence). The full variable domain, rest sourced from reference TRBV3-1 and TRBJ1-6, is DTAVSQTPKYLVTQMGNDKSIKCEQNLGHDTMYWYKQDSKKFLKIMFSYNNKELIINETVPNRFSPKSPDKAHLNLHINSLELGDSAVYFCASSHGTGLDSPLHFGNGTRLTVT.

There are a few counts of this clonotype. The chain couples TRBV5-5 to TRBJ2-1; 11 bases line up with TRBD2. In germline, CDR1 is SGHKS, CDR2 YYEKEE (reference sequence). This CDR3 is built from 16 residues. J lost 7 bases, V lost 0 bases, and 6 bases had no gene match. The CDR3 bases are TGTGCCAGCAGCTTGGCGGTAGCGGGGGGGCTAAATGAGCAGTTCTTC. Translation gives CASSLAVAGGLNEQFF.

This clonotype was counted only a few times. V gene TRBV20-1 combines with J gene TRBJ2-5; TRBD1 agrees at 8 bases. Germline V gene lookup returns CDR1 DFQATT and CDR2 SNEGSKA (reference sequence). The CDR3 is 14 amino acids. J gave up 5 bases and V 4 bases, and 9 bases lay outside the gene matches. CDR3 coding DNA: TGCAGTGCTATCGCAGGGGGCAAAGAGGAGACCCAGTACTTC. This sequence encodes CSAIAGGKEETQYF.

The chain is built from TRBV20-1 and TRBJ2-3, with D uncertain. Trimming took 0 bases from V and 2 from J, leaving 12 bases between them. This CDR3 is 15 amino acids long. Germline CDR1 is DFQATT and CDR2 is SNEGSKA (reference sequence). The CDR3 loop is CSARDALKTTDTQYF. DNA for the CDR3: TGCAGTGCTAGAGATGCACTTAAAACCACAGATACGCAGTATTTT.